Listed here are 13 T cell receptor beta chains from one sample, sequenced in a study of T cell responses to AZD1222 COVID-19 vaccine. The table came from immunoSEQ multiplex PCR; TCRdb's copy has only in-frame clones and leaves some out. The sample holds around 120,000 clones, just under 95% seen once. The sample here was peripheral blood, taken 28 days after the second AZD1222 dose. Source of these receptors: an adult who received the AZD1222 COVID-19 vaccine.

The chain links TRBV7-6 to TRBJ2-2; TRBD2 matches at 11 bases. CDR1 and CDR2 (germline): SGHVS, FNYEAQ. This CDR3 comprises 18 residues. The ends lost 4 bases at V and 5 bases at J; junction bases unmatched: 12. CDR3 nucleotide sequence: TGTGCCAGCAGCTCCATATTTAGCGGGAGGGCCAGGACCGGGGAGCTGTTTTTT. Translating it yields CASSSIFSGRARTGELFF.

The chain couples TRBV6-2 or TRBV6-3 to TRBJ2-7; 12 nucleotides line up with TRBD2. Germline CDR1 and CDR2: MNHEY and SVGEGT. The ends lost 2 bases at V and 2 bases at J; junction bases unmatched: 7. The length of the CDR3 is 17 residues. The CDR3, as DNA: TGTGCCAGCAGTTACCTATTGACTAGCGGGGGAACCTACGAGCAGTACTTC. It codes for CASSYLLTSGGTYEQYF.

The chain has TRBV12-3 or TRBV12-4 and TRBJ2-5; D remains ambiguous. The CDR3 sequence is 12 residues long. Trimming took 5 bases from V and 3 from J, leaving 7 bases between them. The chain's CDR3 is CASSHREETQYF. CDR3 nucleotides: TGTGCCAGCAGTCACCGGGAAGAGACCCAGTACTTC.

The rearrangement uses TRBV6-5 and TRBJ1-5; the match to TRBD1 covers 9 bases. Germline V gives CDR1 MNHEY, CDR2 SVGAGI. V lost 0 bases and J lost 4; bases outside the gene matches: 1. The CDR3 totals 15 residues. CDR3: CASSYSGQGNQPQHF. The DNA of the CDR3 is TGTGCCAGCAGTTACTCAGGACAGGGGAATCAGCCCCAGCATTTT.

V and J are TRBV28 and TRBJ1-2; D perhaps matches TRBD1 (6 bases). Germline CDR1 MDHEN, CDR2 SYDVKM. CDR3 length: 16 residues. The V gene lost 2 bases and the J gene lost 5 bases, with 18 bases spanning the gap. The CDR3 region is CASSLPAQGQGYGYTF. As DNA, the CDR3 is TGTGCCAGCAGTTTACCGGCTCAGGGACAAGGATATGGCTACACCTTC.

This clone appeared a few times. The CDR3, as DNA: TGTGCCAGCCAATCGAGCGGGGGGACCCAGTACTTC. Residues: CASQSSGGTQYF. The V and J genes are TRBV5-8 and TRBJ2-5, with TRBD2 matching 8 bases. V lost 7 bases to trimming and J lost 7 bases; unmatched junction nucleotides: 6. The CDR3 is made up of 12 amino acids. Germline V gene sequence: CDR1 SGHTS, CDR2 YDEGEE.

This chain links TRBV5-4 with TRBJ2-5; D gene uncertain. Germline V gives CDR1 SGHNT, CDR2 YYREEE (reference sequence). The CDR3 consists of 15 residues. Between the trimmed V and J ends, which lost 0 bases and 2 bases, there was a span of 11 bases. CDR3 protein: CASSLAWGQQETQYF. In DNA form, the CDR3 reads TGTGCCAGCAGCTTGGCCTGGGGTCAGCAAGAGACCCAGTACTTC.

The rearrangement links TRBV18 to TRBJ1-5, with D uncertain. There are 16 residues in the CDR3. Germline lookup yields CDR1 KGHSH and CDR2 LQKENI. Trimming took 6 bases from V and 6 from J, leaving 21 bases between them. This CDR3 is CASSQSSSGVGQPQHF. In DNA, the CDR3 is TGTGCCAGCTCCCAGTCCAGTTCGGGCGTAGGTCAGCCCCAGCATTTT.

The V call is TRBV5-1, the J call TRBJ2-1; 10 bases match TRBD2. There are 16 residues in the CDR3. From germline, CDR1 is SGHRS and CDR2 YFSETQ. Trimming removed 0 bases from V and 9 bases from J; junction bases left unmatched: 9. CDR3 sequence reads: CASSLELAGNKGEQFF. As DNA, the CDR3 is TGCGCCAGCAGCTTGGAACTAGCGGGAAACAAGGGTGAGCAGTTCTTC.

V and J are TRBV7-9 and TRBJ2-5; 9 bases line up with TRBD1. In germline, CDR1 is SEHNR, CDR2 FQNEAQ (reference sequence). Trimming removed 5 bases from V and 5 bases from J; junction bases left unmatched: 9. CDR3 size: 15 residues. The CDR3 region has the DNA TGTGCCAGCAGCCCTCAACAGGGGGCGGGGGAGACCCAGTACTTC. This codes for CASSPQQGAGETQYF.

The rearrangement uses TRBV7-8 and TRBJ2-1; D might be TRBD2 (5 bases). Per the germline V gene, CDR1 is SGHVS and CDR2 is FQNEAQ. V lost 1 base, J lost 4 bases, and 11 bases lay in between. CDR3 length: 15 amino acids. The CDR3 bases are TGTGCCAGCAGCTTAGGACTCGGGGAATACAATGAGCAGTTCTTC. Amino acids: CASSLGLGEYNEQFF.

V is TRBV7-8 and J is TRBJ1-2; 7 nucleotides match TRBD1. Germline-derived CDR1 and CDR2 are SGHVS and FQNEAQ. J was trimmed by 8 bases and V by 4 bases; bases with no gene match: 7. This CDR3 has 13 amino acids. The chain's CDR3 is CASSSDRNRGYTF. CDR3 in DNA: TGTGCCAGCAGCTCGGACAGGAATCGCGGCTACACCTTC.

The V gene is TRBV27, the J gene TRBJ2-7; possibly TRBD1 for D (6 bases). Trimming took 5 bases from V and 7 from J, leaving 15 bases between them. Germline CDR1 and CDR2: MNHEY and SMNVEV (reference sequence). The CDR3 is 13 amino acids. CDR3 DNA: TGTGCCAGCAGTCAGGGACATGTTGAAGAGCAGTACTTC. Protein product: CASSQGHVEEQYF.